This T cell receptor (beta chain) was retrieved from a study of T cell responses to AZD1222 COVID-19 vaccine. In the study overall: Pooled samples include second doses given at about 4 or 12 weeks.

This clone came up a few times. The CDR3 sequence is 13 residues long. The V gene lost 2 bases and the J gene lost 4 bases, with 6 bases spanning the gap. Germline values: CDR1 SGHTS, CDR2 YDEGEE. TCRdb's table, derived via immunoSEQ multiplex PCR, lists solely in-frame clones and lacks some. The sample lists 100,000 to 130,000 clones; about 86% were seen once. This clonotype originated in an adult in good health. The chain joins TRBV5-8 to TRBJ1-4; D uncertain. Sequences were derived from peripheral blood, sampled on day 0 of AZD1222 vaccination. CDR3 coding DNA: TGTGCCAGCAGCTTAGGCATTAATGAAAAACTGTTTTTT. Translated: CASSLGINEKLFF.